Listed here are 7 T cell receptor beta chains from one sample, sequenced in a study of long-term antiretroviral therapy in people with HIV. They ran version v3.0 of the immunoSEQ assay at survey level. Profiling relied on immunoSEQ multiplex PCR, and the TCRdb table lists in-frame clones only, not all of them. This sample carries about 21,000 clones, around 84% of them seen once, and the ten largest clones take 3% to 3.5%. The material was unsorted PBMCs, obtained 1.9 years after starting antiretroviral therapy. The receptors were sampled from a woman in her forties or fifties with HIV.

This clone was observed once. The chain has TRBV7-2 and TRBJ1-6; D gene ambiguous. This CDR3 spans 15 amino acids. V was pared by 2 bases and J by 6 bases, with 11 bases between. From germline, CDR1 is SGHTA and CDR2 FQGNSA. This CDR3 reads CASSLLGFSNSPLHF. As DNA, the CDR3 is TGTGCCAGCAGCTTATTGGGTTTTTCTAATTCACCCCTCCACTTT.

This clone has a single count. The chain links TRBV4-3 to TRBJ1-2; no definite D call. CDR3 length equals 15 residues. The V gene lost 2 bases and the J gene lost 4 bases, with 14 bases spanning the gap. Per the germline V gene, CDR1 is LGHNA and CDR2 is YSLEER. The CDR3 bases are TGCGCCAGCAGCCAATCTGGAGAGAGCCGCTATGGCTACACCTTC. The encoded protein is CASSQSGESRYGYTF.

The V gene is TRBV27, the J gene TRBJ2-2; TRBD1 matches at 10 bases. Germline CDR1 MNHEY, CDR2 SMNVEV (reference sequence). V lost 9 bases, J lost 6 bases, and 10 bases stayed unmatched. The CDR3 consists of 15 residues. CDR3 sequence reads: CASSDRGRIPGELFF. The CDR3 DNA reads as TGTGCCAGTTCCGACAGGGGGCGCATTCCCGGGGAGCTGTTTTTT.

The CDR3 reads CASSLPRRALTGELFF. The CDR3 coding sequence is TGTGCCAGCAGTTTGCCGAGGAGAGCCCTCACCGGGGAGCTGTTTTTT. The genes are TRBV28 and TRBJ2-2, with no clear D. The germline gives CDR1 MDHEN, CDR2 SYDVKM. Trimming took 3 bases from V and 4 from J, leaving 15 bases between them. The length of the CDR3 is 16 residues.

The V call is TRBV19, the J call TRBJ1-1, with D unclear. The CDR3 consists of 10 residues. Trimming took off 6 bases at V and 2 bases at J, with 1 base between the two ends. Per germline, CDR1 LNHDA and CDR2 SQIVND (reference sequence). CDR3 in amino acids: CASRNTEAFF. The CDR3 coding sequence is TGTGCCAGTAGAAACACTGAAGCTTTCTTT.

This clone is a singleton in its sample. The chain links TRBV13 to TRBJ1-1; D is undetermined. CDR3 length equals 17 residues. CDR1 and CDR2 from the germline V gene are PRHDT and FYEKMQ (reference sequence). The ends were cut back, 0 bases at V and 2 bases at J, with 16 bases in the middle. CDR3 in amino acids: CASSLGRKEVTNTEAFF. The DNA for the CDR3 is TGTGCCAGCAGCTTAGGGAGAAAGGAGGTAACCAACACTGAAGCTTTCTTT.

This clone turned up a few times. This chain uses TRBV5-4 with TRBJ1-2, with D perhaps matching TRBD1 (5 bases). The CDR3 is made up of 13 amino acids. V lost 7 bases and J 3 bases, leaving 13 bases between the germline ends. Germline CDR1 is SGHNT and CDR2 is YYREEE (reference sequence). The CDR3: CASHRQSDYGYTF. In nucleotides, the CDR3 is TGTGCCAGCCACCGACAGAGTGACTATGGCTACACCTTC.